One and the same sample provided the 21 T cell receptor beta chains below, sequenced in a study of blood T cell repertoires in COVID-19. Some clones are missing from TCRdb's copy, which holds only in-frame ones; the method was immunoSEQ multiplex PCR. The sample yields about 53,000 clones, 90% seen once. The sequenced sample was peripheral blood. The receptors derive from a human donor in a cohort sampled during active COVID-19.

A note on this clone: The sample carries other DNA sequences with the same CDR3. The chain joins TRBV29-1 to TRBJ1-5; TRBD1 is a possible D gene (6 bases). The CDR3 consists of 13 residues. Germline assignment: CDR1 SQVTM and CDR2 ANQGSEA. Trimming left V 6 bases short and J 7 bases short, with 16 bases between. In DNA form, the CDR3 reads TGCAGCGTGGGAGGGGCAGGGGACCAGCCCCAGCATTTT. It yields the protein CSVGGAGDQPQHF.

This chain links TRBV18 with TRBJ1-1; perhaps TRBD1 as D (6 bases). Trimming pared 0 bases from V and 2 bases from J, leaving 19 bases between. Looked up from germline, CDR1 is KGHSH and CDR2 is LQKENI. The CDR3 sequence is 18 residues long. CDR3 nucleotides: TGTGCCAGCTCACCACCGGCGGCTTCAGGGGCAGGCAACACTGAAGCTTTCTTT. Translation: CASSPPAASGAGNTEAFF.

The V and J genes are TRBV20-1 and TRBJ2-3, with D uncertain. The CDR3 loop spans 14 amino acids. V was clipped by 3 bases and J by 9 bases, with 19 bases between them. Looked up from germline, CDR1 is DFQATT and CDR2 is SNEGSKA (reference sequence). The CDR3 bases are TGCAGTGCTAGTTCGCTATCGCCCCCGTGGACGCAGTATTTT. This codes for CSASSLSPPWTQYF.

J is TRBJ2-2 and V is TRBV6-2 or TRBV6-3; tentatively, D is TRBD1 (6 bases). The germline V gene has CDR1 MNHEY and CDR2 SVGEGT. The germline V and J ends were trimmed by 0 bases and 4 bases, with 6 bases remaining between them. CDR3 length equals 14 residues. DNA of the CDR3: TGTGCCAGCAGTTACTCAGGGGGCACCGGGGAGCTGTTTTTT. Amino acids: CASSYSGGTGELFF.

The chain links TRBV29-1 to TRBJ2-1; 11 bases map to TRBD2. Germline CDR1 and CDR2: SQVTM and ANQGSEA. The ends lost 7 bases at V and 6 bases at J; junction bases unmatched: 8. This CDR3 region has 14 residues. The chain's CDR3 is CSGIAGGVGNEQFF. CDR3 DNA: TGCAGCGGAATAGCGGGAGGGGTGGGCAATGAGCAGTTCTTC.

The CDR3 region has the DNA TGTGCCAGCAGCCAAGCCAGGGGCGCTGAAGCTTTCTTT. It is translated as CASSQARGAEAFF. This chain connects TRBV3-1 (or the pseudogene TRBV3-2) to TRBJ1-1; possibly TRBD1 for D (6 bases). The CDR3 loop spans 13 amino acids. V lost 1 base to trimming and J lost 6 bases, with 9 bases between them. Germline V lookup: CDR1 LGHDT, CDR2 YNNKEL (reference sequence).

This sequence joins TRBV10-2 and TRBJ1-5; D gene uncertain. The CDR3 extends over 13 amino acids. CDR1 and CDR2 (germline): WSHSY, SAAADI. Trimming removed 3 bases at V and 1 base at J, with 4 bases between. CDR3 residues: CASSEQSNQPQHF. CDR3 DNA sequence: TGCGCCAGCAGTGAACAGAGCAATCAGCCCCAGCATTTT.

V is TRBV6-6 and J is TRBJ2-2; D is undetermined. Germline V lookup: CDR1 MNHNY, CDR2 SVGAGI (reference sequence). This CDR3 is 16 amino acids long. V dropped 0 bases and J dropped 1 base, with 9 bases sitting between them. The DNA for the CDR3 is TGTGCCAGCAGTTACTCACTAAAGGAGAACACCGGGGAGCTGTTTTTT. Translating gives CASSYSLKENTGELFF.

This clone was detected only a few times. J is TRBJ1-2 and V is TRBV2, with 8 bases aligning to TRBD1. The CDR3 has 12 amino acids. Germline lookup yields CDR1 SNHLY and CDR2 FYNNEI. V was pared by 5 bases and J by 8 bases, with 4 bases of the junction left unmatched. CDR3 residues: CASSTTGEGYTF. In DNA form, the CDR3 reads TGTGCCAGCAGTACGACAGGGGAAGGCTACACCTTC.

This clone has only one observation. The chain links TRBV7-2 to TRBJ1-1; D unresolved. Trimming took off 3 bases at V and 1 base at J, with 12 bases between the two ends. The CDR3 sequence is 15 residues long. The germline gives CDR1 SGHTA, CDR2 FQGNSA. CDR3 sequence reads: CASSFHGEKNTEAFF. The CDR3 coding sequence is TGTGCCAGCAGCTTTCACGGTGAGAAGAACACTGAAGCTTTCTTT.

This clone showed up just once. V gene TRBV4-3 combines with J gene TRBJ1-2; D is unclear. This CDR3 comprises 15 residues. Germline V lookup: CDR1 LGHNA, CDR2 YSLEER. Trimming removed 1 base from V and 2 bases from J, with 11 bases in between. The CDR3 nucleotides are TGCGCCAGCAGCCAAGCCTTTCAGGTGAACTATGGCTACACCTTC. As protein: CASSQAFQVNYGYTF.

The chain has TRBV18 and TRBJ2-5, with 8 bases matching TRBD1. Trimming at V came to 5 bases and at J to 5 bases, leaving 7 bases not matched to a gene. Germline CDR1 is KGHSH and CDR2 is LQKENI. The CDR3 covers 14 residues. The CDR3 loop reads CASSDGQGRETQYF. CDR3 DNA: TGTGCCAGCTCAGACGGACAGGGAAGGGAGACCCAGTACTTC.

This chain connects TRBV5-4 to TRBJ2-1; 7 positions match TRBD1. The CDR3 consists of 15 residues. Losses at the gene ends were 6 bases for V and 7 bases for J; bases not matched to a gene: 13. Germline CDR1 and CDR2: SGHNT and YYREEE (reference sequence). The CDR3 nucleotides read TGTGCCAGCAAGGGTGGTAGGGGGCTTGGGAATGAGCAGTTCTTC. It yields the protein CASKGGRGLGNEQFF.

The V call is TRBV28, the J call TRBJ1-6; D unclear. V shed 3 bases and J shed 7 bases, with 10 bases lying between them. Germline assignment: CDR1 MDHEN and CDR2 SYDVKM. This CDR3 is built from 14 residues. The CDR3 sequence: CASSLGSGNSPLHF. The CDR3 nucleotides read TGTGCCAGCAGTTTGGGCAGCGGAAATTCACCCCTCCACTTT.

The chain links TRBV30 to TRBJ1-2, with 10 bases fitting TRBD1. V shed 5 bases, J shed 6 bases, and the junction held 12 bases outside the gene matches. The CDR3 runs 15 residues. Looked up from germline, CDR1 is GTSNPN and CDR2 is SVGIG (reference sequence). CDR3 loop: CAWDDFGTGAHGYTF. The CDR3 DNA sequence: TGTGCCTGGGACGACTTTGGGACAGGGGCCCATGGCTACACCTTC.

This clone has just one count. This chain connects TRBV18 to TRBJ2-7; 7 bases agree with TRBD1. Germline CDR1 reads KGHSH; CDR2 reads LQKENI. This CDR3 comprises 14 residues. The ends lost 1 base at V and 3 bases at J; junction bases unmatched: 3. CDR3 sequence: CASSPRQGFYEQYF. The CDR3 DNA is TGTGCCAGCTCACCACGACAGGGTTTCTACGAGCAGTACTTC.

This chain connects TRBV11-2 to TRBJ1-1, with a possible D match to TRBD1 (5 bases). V lost 4 bases, J lost 7 bases, and 13 bases lay in between. This CDR3 comprises 13 residues. CDR1 and CDR2 from the germline V gene are SGHAT and FQNNGV. The CDR3 nucleotides read TGTGCCAGCAGCTCCACCGGGGGGTATGAAGCTTTCTTT. Protein sequence: CASSSTGGYEAFF.

The gene calls are TRBV5-1 and TRBJ2-7, with D hard to call. The length of the CDR3 is 13 residues. Trimming took 0 bases from V and 1 from J, leaving 5 bases between them. Germline CDR1 SGHRS, CDR2 YFSETQ. The CDR3 bases are TGCGCCAGCAGCTTGGAACAGTCCTACGAGCAGTACTTC. It codes for CASSLEQSYEQYF.

This clone showed up just once. The chain has TRBV30 and TRBJ2-1; unclear D gene. This CDR3 spans 15 amino acids. Trimming took 5 bases from V and 1 from J, leaving 15 bases between them. Germline loops: CDR1 GTSNPN, CDR2 SVGIG (reference sequence). In DNA form, the CDR3 reads TGTGCCTGGCCCACCCCAAGCGCGTCCTACAATGAGCAGTTCTTC. As protein: CAWPTPSASYNEQFF.

This clone appeared a few times. V and J are TRBV5-1 and TRBJ2-1; D remains ambiguous. The CDR3 contains 14 residues. The V gene lost 0 bases and the J gene lost 5 bases, with 9 bases spanning the gap. Germline CDR1 and CDR2: SGHRS and YFSETQ. CDR3 nucleotides: TGCGCCAGCAGCTTGGGAAGTACAAACAATGAGCAGTTCTTC. It translates to CASSLGSTNNEQFF.

The V and J genes are TRBV20-1 and TRBJ2-2; weak D call: TRBD2 (5 bases). The V gene lost 3 bases and the J gene lost 7 bases, with 9 bases spanning the gap. Germline V CDR1 and CDR2: DFQATT, SNEGSKA (reference sequence). CDR3 length: 12 amino acids. CDR3 protein: CSASEGSGELFF. The DNA of the CDR3 is TGCAGTGCTAGTGAAGGGAGCGGGGAGCTGTTTTTT.